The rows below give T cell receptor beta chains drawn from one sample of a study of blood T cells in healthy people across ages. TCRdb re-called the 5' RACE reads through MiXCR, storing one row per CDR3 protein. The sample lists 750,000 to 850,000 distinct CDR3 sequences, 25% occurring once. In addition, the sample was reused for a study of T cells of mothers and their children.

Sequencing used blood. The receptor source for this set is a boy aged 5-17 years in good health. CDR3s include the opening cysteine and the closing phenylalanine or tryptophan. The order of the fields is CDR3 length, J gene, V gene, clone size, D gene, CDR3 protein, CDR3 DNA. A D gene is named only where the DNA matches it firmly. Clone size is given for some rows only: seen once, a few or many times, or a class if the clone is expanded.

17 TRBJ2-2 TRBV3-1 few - CASILRRRAANTGELFF TGTGCCAGTATTCTCAGAAGGAGGGCAGCGAACACCGGGGAGCTGTTTTTT
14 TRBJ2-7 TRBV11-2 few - CASSNDRASYEQYF TGTGCCAGCAGCAACGACAGAGCCTCCTACGAGCAGTACTTC
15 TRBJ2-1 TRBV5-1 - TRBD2 CASTLETSGYNEQFF TGCGCCAGCACCTTGGAGACTAGCGGATACAATGAGCAGTTCTTC
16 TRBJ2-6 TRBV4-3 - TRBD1 CASSPGQGSGANVLTF TGCGCCAGCAGCCCGGGACAGGGCTCTGGGGCCAACGTCCTGACTTTC
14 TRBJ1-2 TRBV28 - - CASALVPPSSGYTF TGTGCCAGCGCCCTTGTCCCGCCAAGTAGTGGCTACACCTTC
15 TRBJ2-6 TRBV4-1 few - CASSQSPRGANVLTF TGCGCCAGCAGCCAAAGCCCGCGGGGGGCCAACGTCCTGACTTTC
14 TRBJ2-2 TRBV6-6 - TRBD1 CASLGTGSTGELFF TGTGCCAGTCTCGGGACAGGGTCCACCGGGGAGCTGTTTTTT
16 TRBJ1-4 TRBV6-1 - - CASSRVPGLTNEKLFF TGTGCCAGCAGTCGAGTCCCGGGTCTTACTAATGAAAAACTGTTTTTT
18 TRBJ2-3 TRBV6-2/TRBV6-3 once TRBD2 CASRPGTSGGIVTDTQYF TGTGCCAGCAGACCCGGGACTAGCGGGGGGATCGTCACAGATACGCAGTATTTT
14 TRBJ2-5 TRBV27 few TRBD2 CASSLIAGYETQYF TGTGCCAGCAGCCTAATAGCGGGTTATGAGACCCAGTACTTC
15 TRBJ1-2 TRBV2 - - CASSASDGGTGSYTF TGTGCCAGCAGCGCAAGCGACGGAGGCACGGGCAGCTACACCTTC
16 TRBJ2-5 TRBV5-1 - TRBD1 CASSLYRGRFLETQYF TGCGCCAGCAGCTTGTACAGGGGGCGATTTCTAGAGACCCAGTACTTC
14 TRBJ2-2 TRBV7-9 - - CASSSALGTGELFF TGTGCCAGCAGCTCTGCCCTGGGGACCGGGGAGCTGTTTTTT
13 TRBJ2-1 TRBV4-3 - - CASSQLVADEQFF TGCGCCAGCAGCCAATTGGTAGCGGATGAGCAGTTCTTC
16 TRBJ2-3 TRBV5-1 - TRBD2 CASSAGLAGGPDTQYF TGCGCCAGCAGCGCCGGACTAGCGGGGGGGCCGGATACGCAGTATTTT
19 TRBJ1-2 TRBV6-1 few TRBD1 CASSPSPQGIESPNYGYTF TGTGCCAGCAGCCCCTCCCCACAGGGGATCGAATCCCCCAACTATGGCTACACCTTC
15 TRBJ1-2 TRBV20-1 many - CSAPNAASARGSYTF TGCAGTGCTCCCAATGCGGCCTCAGCAAGGGGAAGCTACACCTTC
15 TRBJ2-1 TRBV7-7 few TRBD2 CASSAGLAYYNEQFF TGTGCTAGCAGCGCGGGACTAGCGTACTACAATGAGCAGTTCTTC
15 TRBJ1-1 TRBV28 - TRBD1 CASSSPGGRGTEAFF TGTGCCAGCAGTTCCCCAGGGGGCAGGGGCACTGAAGCTTTCTTT
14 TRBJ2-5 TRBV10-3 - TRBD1 CAISGRTGDETQYF TGTGCCATCAGTGGAAGGACAGGGGACGAGACCCAGTACTTC
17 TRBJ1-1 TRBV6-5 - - CASSYTTGWGDGTEAFF TGTGCCAGCAGTTACACCACAGGGTGGGGAGACGGCACTGAAGCTTTCTTT
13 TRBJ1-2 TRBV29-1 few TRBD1 CSALPQTGVGYTF TGCAGCGCCCTACCGCAAACAGGGGTTGGCTACACCTTC
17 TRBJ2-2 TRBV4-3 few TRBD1 CASSQDGGTGFSGELFF TGCGCCAGCAGCCAAGATGGTGGGACAGGGTTTTCTGGGGAGCTGTTTTTT
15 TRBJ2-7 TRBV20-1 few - CSARDPIAASYEQYF TGCAGTGCTAGAGATCCTATTGCAGCGTCCTACGAGCAGTACTTC
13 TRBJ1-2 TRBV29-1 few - CSVLSASSYGYTF TGCAGCGTTCTATCGGCGAGTTCCTATGGCTACACCTTC
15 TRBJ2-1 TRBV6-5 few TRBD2 CASSYLRGVRNEQFF TGTGCCAGCAGCTACCTCCGGGGGGTAAGGAATGAGCAGTTCTTC
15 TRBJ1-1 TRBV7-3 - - CASSTRGGGDTEAFF TGTGCCAGCAGCACCCGTGGAGGGGGGGACACTGAAGCTTTCTTT
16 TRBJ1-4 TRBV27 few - CASATGTNIPNEKLFF TGTGCCAGCGCTACCGGGACAAATATCCCCAATGAAAAACTGTTTTTT
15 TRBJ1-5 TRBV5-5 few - CASSLDRATNQPQHF TGTGCCAGCAGCTTGGACAGGGCAACAAATCAGCCCCAGCATTTT
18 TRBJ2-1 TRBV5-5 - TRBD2 CASSLGLRGTSAYNEQFF TGTGCCAGCAGCTTGGGGCTACGTGGGACTAGCGCTTACAATGAGCAGTTCTTC
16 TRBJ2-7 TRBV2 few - CASITAAQVNPYEQYF TGTGCCAGCATCACCGCCGCCCAGGTTAACCCCTACGAGCAGTACTTC
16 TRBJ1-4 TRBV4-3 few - CASSQGRKTKNEKLFF TGCGCCAGCAGCCAAGGGAGAAAGACCAAGAATGAAAAACTGTTTTTT
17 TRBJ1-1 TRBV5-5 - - CASSLAPKNYMNTEAFF TGTGCCAGCAGCTTGGCACCTAAGAACTACATGAACACTGAAGCTTTCTTT
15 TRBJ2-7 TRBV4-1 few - CASSQDVGRGGEQYF TGCGCCAGCAGCCAAGATGTGGGACGTGGAGGCGAGCAGTACTTC
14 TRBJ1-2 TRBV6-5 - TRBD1 CASSGGQATYGYTF TGTGCCAGCAGTGGCGGACAGGCGACCTATGGCTACACCTTC
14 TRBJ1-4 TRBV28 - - CASSFVATNEKLFF TGTGCCAGCAGTTTCGTTGCAACTAATGAAAAACTGTTTTTT
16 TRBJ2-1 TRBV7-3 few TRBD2 CASSLLAGGHYNEQFF TGTGCCAGCAGCTTGCTAGCGGGGGGCCATTACAATGAGCAGTTCTTC
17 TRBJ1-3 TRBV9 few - CASSGGGFPSSGNTIYF TGTGCCAGCAGCGGGGGGGGCTTCCCGAGCTCTGGAAACACCATATATTTT
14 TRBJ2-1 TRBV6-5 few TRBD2 CASSTSGRVNEQFF TGTGCCAGCAGCACCAGCGGGAGGGTCAATGAGCAGTTCTTC
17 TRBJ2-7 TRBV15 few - CATSRDSTFGGNYEQYF TGTGCCACCAGCAGAGATTCCACGTTCGGCGGAAACTACGAGCAGTATTTC
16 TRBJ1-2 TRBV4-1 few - CASSHPRVEGNYGYTF TGCGCCAGCAGCCACCCTAGAGTGGAGGGGAACTATGGCTACACCTTC
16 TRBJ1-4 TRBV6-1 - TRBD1 CASSPLTGTGGQKLFF TGTGCCAGCAGCCCACTCACCGGGACAGGGGGCCAAAAACTGTTTTTT
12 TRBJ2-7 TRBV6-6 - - CASSYQGYEQYF TGTGCCAGCAGTTACCAGGGTTACGAGCAGTACTTC
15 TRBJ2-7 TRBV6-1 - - CASSPLGALSYEQYF TGTGCCAGCAGCCCACTCGGGGCCCTCTCCTACGAGCAGTACTTC
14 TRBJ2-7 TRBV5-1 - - CASSLIQAGDEQYF TGCGCCAGCAGCTTAATTCAGGCTGGCGACGAGCAGTACTTC
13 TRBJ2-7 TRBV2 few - CASSNSFPYEQYF TGTGCCAGCAGCAACAGTTTCCCCTACGAGCAGTACTTC
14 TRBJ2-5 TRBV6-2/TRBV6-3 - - CASSFPNSRETQYF TGTGCCAGCAGTTTCCCGAACTCGAGAGAGACCCAGTACTTC
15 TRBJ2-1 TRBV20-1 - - CSARDSLSGRNEQFF TGCAGTGCTAGAGATAGCTTGTCGGGTAGGAATGAGCAGTTCTTC
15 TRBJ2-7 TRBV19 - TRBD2 CASSPRLGLATEQYF TGTGCCAGTAGCCCCCGTTTGGGACTAGCGACCGAGCAGTACTTC
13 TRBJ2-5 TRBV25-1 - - CASSEYLKETQYF TGTGCCAGCAGTGAATATCTTAAAGAGACCCAGTACTTC
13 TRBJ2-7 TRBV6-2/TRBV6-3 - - CASSYLTGYEQYF TGTGCCAGCAGTTACCTGACGGGATACGAGCAGTACTTC
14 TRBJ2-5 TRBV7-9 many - CASSLLGLQETQYF TGTGCCAGCAGCTTACTAGGGCTCCAAGAGACCCAGTACTTC
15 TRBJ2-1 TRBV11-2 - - CASSLGEQGFNEQFF TGTGCCAGCAGCTTAGGAGAGCAGGGGTTCAATGAGCAGTTCTTC
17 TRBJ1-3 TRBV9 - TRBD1 CASSVTGQVSSGNTIYF TGTGCCAGCAGCGTAACGGGACAGGTTTCTTCTGGAAACACCATATATTTT
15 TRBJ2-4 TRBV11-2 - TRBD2 CASSSGLASGNIQYF TGTGCCAGCAGCTCAGGCCTAGCTAGCGGTAACATTCAGTACTTC